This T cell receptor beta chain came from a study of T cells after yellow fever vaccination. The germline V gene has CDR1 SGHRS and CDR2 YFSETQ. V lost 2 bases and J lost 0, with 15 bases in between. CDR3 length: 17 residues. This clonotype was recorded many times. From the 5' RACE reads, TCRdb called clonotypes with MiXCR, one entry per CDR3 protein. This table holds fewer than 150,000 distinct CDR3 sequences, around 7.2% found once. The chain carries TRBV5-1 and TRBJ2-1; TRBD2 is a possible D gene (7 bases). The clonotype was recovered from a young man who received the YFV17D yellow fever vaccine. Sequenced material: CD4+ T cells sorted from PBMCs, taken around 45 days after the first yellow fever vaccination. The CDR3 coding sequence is TGCGCCAGCAGCTTTACCACGGGGGGCAGCTCCTACAATGAGCAGTTCTTC. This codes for CASSFTTGGSSYNEQFF.